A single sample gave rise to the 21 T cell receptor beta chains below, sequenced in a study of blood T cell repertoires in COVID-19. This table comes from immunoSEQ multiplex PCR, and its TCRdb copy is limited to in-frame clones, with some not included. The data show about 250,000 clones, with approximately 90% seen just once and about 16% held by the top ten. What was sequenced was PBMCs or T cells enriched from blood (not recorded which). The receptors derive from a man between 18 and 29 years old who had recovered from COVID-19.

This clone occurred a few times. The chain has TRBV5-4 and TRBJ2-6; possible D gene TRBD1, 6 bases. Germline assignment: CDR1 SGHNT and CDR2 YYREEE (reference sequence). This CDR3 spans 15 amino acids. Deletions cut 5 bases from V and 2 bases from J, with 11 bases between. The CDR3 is CASSFTGPGANVLTF. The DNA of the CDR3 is TGTGCCAGCAGTTTTACAGGGCCTGGGGCCAACGTCCTGACTTTC.

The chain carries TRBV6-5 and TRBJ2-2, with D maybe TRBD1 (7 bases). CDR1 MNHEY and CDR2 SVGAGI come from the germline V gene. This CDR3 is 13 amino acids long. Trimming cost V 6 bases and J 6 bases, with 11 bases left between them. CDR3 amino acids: CASREGAAGELFF. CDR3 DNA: TGTGCCAGCAGGGAGGGGGCCGCCGGGGAGCTGTTTTTT.

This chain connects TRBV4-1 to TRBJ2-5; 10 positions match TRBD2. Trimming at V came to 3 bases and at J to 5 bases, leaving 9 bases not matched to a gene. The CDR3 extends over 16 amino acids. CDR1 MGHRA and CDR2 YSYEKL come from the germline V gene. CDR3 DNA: TGCGCCAGCAGCCACGAGCGGGGGGGCCTTAGGGAGACCCAGTACTTC. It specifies CASSHERGGLRETQYF.

In nucleotides, the CDR3 is TGTGCCAGCAGCTTAGTACAGAATGAAAAACTGTTTTTT. Translated: CASSLVQNEKLFF. The rearrangement links TRBV11-3 to TRBJ1-4; unclear D gene. Trimming shortened V by 1 base and J by 5 bases, and 5 bases separated the two germline ends. The CDR3 covers 13 residues. Germline CDR1 reads SGHNT; CDR2 reads YENEEA.

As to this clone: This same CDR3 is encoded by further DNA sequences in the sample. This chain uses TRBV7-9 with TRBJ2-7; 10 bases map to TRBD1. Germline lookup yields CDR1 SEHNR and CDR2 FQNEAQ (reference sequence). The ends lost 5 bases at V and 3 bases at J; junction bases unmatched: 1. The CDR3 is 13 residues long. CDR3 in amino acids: CASSRDRGYEQYF. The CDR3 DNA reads TGTGCCAGCAGCCGGGACAGGGGCTACGAGCAGTACTTC.

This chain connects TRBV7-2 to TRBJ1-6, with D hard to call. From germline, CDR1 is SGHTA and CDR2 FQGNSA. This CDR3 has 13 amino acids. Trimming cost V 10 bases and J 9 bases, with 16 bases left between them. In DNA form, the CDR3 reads TGTGCCACTCGTTCGGGCAGCGGTTCACCCCTCCACTTT. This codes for CATRSGSGSPLHF. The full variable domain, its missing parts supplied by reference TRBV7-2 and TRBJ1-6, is GAGVSQSPSNKVTEKGKDVELRCDPISGHTALYWYRQSLGQGLEFLIYFQGNSAPDKSGLPSDRFSAERTGGSVSTLTIQRTQQEDSAVYLCATRSGSGSPLHFGNGTRLTVT.

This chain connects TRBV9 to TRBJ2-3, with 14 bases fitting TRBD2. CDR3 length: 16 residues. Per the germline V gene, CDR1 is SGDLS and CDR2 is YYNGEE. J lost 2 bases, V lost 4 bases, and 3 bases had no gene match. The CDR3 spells CASSLGLAGATDTQYF. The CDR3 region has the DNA TGTGCCAGCAGCTTGGGACTAGCGGGGGCCACAGATACGCAGTATTTT.

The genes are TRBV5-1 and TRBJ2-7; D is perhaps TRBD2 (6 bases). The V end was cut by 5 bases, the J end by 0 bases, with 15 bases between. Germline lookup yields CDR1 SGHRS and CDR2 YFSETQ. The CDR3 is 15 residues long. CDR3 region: CASSLRSGSSYEQYF. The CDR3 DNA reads TGCGCCAGCAGTTTACGTAGCGGATCCTCCTACGAGCAGTACTTC.

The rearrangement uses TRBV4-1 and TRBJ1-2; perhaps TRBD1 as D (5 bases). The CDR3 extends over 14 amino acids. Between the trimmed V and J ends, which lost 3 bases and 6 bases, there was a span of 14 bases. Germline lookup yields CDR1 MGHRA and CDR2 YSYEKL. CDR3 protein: CASSHRRVSDGYTF. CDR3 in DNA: TGCGCCAGCAGCCACCGCAGGGTAAGCGATGGCTACACCTTC.

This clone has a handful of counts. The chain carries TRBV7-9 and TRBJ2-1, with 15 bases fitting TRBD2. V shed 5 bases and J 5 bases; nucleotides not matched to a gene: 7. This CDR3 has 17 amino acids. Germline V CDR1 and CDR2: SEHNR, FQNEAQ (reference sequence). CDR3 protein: CASSAGLAGGINNEQFF. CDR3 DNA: TGTGCCAGCAGCGCAGGACTAGCGGGAGGGATTAACAATGAGCAGTTCTTC.

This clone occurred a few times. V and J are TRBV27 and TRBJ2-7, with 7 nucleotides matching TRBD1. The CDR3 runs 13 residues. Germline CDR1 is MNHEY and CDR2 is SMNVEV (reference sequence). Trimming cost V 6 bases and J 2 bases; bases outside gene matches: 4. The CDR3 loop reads CASRRQGPYEQYF. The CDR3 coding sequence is TGTGCCAGCAGGCGACAGGGCCCCTACGAGCAGTACTTC.

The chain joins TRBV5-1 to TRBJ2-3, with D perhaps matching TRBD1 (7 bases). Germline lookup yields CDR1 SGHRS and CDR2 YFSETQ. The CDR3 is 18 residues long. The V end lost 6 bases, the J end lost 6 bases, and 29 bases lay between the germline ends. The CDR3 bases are TGCGCCAGCACCCGGGGGCCAGGTGGACAGGTTTTCCGGGATACGCAGTATTTT. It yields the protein CASTRGPGGQVFRDTQYF.

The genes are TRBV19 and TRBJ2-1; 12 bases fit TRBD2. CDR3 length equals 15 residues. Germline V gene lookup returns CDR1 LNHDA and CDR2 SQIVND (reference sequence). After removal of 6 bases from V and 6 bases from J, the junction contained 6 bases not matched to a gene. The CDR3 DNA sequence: TGTGCCAGTAGGACGGGACTAGCGGGTAGCAATGAGCAGTTCTTC. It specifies CASRTGLAGSNEQFF.

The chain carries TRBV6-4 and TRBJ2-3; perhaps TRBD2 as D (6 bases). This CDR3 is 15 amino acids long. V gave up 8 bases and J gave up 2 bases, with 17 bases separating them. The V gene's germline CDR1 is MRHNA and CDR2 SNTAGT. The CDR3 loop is CASSPTGGDTDTQYF. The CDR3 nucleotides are TGTGCCAGCTCCCCGACTGGCGGGGACACAGATACGCAGTATTTT.

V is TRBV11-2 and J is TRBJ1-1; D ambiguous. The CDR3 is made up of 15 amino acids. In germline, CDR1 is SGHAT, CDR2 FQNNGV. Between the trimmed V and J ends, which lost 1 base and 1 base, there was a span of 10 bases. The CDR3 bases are TGTGCCAGCAGCTTAGGTTGGGCAGAGAACACTGAAGCTTTCTTT. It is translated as CASSLGWAENTEAFF.

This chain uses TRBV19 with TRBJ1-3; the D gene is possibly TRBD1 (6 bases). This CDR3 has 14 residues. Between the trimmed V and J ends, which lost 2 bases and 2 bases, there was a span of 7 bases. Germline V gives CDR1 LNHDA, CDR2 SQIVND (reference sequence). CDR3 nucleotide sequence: TGTGCCAGTAGTATATCAGGGGCTGGAAACACCATATATTTT. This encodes CASSISGAGNTIYF.

In DNA, the CDR3 is TGTGCCAGCAGGAGGGGGCCCGGCACTGAAGCTTTCTTT. Translated, it gives CASRRGPGTEAFF. V usage is TRBV27 and J usage is TRBJ1-1; TRBD1 agrees at 7 bases. Per germline, CDR1 MNHEY and CDR2 SMNVEV (reference sequence). The CDR3 extends over 13 amino acids. With 6 bases clipped from V and 4 bases from J, the junction kept 5 bases outside the gene matches.

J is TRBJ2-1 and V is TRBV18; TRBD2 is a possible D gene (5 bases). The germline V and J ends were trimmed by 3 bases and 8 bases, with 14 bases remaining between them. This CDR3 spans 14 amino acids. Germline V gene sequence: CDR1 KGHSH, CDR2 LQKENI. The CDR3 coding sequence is TGTGCCAGCTCACCGGGGAGTTCTCGGGATGAGCAGTTCTTC. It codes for CASSPGSSRDEQFF. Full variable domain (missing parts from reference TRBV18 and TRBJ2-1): NAGVMQNPRHLVRRRGQEARLRCSPMKGHSHVYWYRQLPEEGLKFMVYLQKENIIDESGMPKERFSAEFPKEGPSILRIQQVVRGDSAAYFCASSPGSSRDEQFFGPGTRLTVL.

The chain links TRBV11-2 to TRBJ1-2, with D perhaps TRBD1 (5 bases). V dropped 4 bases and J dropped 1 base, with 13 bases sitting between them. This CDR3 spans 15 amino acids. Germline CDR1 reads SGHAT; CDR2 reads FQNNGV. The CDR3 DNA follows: TGTGCCAGCAGCTCTGGCAGGGCCGGTAACTATGGCTACACCTTC. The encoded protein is CASSSGRAGNYGYTF.

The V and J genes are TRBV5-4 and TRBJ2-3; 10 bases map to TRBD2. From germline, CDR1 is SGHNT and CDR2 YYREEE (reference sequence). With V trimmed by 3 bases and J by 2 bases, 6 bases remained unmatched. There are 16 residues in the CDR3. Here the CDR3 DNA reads TGTGCCAGCAGCTGGGGACTAGCGTTGGTCACAGATACGCAGTATTTT. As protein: CASSWGLALVTDTQYF.

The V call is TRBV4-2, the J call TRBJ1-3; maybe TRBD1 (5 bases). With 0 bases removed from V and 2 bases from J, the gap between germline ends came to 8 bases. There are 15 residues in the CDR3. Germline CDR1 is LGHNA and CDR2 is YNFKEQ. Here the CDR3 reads CASSQEWGAGNTIYF. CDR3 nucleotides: TGTGCCAGCAGCCAAGAATGGGGGGCTGGAAACACCATATATTTT.